This TCR beta chain was identified in a study of spatial heterogeneity in lung cancer. V lost 2 bases and J lost 5, with 13 bases in between. The CDR3 consists of 14 residues. Per the germline V gene, CDR1 is KGHSH and CDR2 is LQKENI. Whole-study findings and limits: Expanded tumor TCRs that were ubiquitous appeared in blood more at resection than follow-up.

A unique molecular identifier was attached to every TCR cDNA molecule. TCRdb called the 5' RACE reads again in MiXCR, with one record for every CDR3 protein. The sample shows approximately 10,000 distinct CDR3 sequences, approximately 17% of them seen only once. This clonotype was seen ten or more times. Its antigen is unidentified. Time point indicated: sample taken at primary tumor resection. TCRs were sequenced from unsorted whole RNA of tumor, nontumor lung or PBMC. This receptor was obtained from a male donor with early-stage non-small cell lung cancer. V usage is TRBV18 and J usage is TRBJ2-7; perhaps D is TRBD1 or TRBD2 (6 bases each). Sequenced here: PBMCs, sampled at surgery. CDR3 protein: CASSPIPGAHEQYF. For the CDR3, the DNA is TGTGCCAGCTCACCAATCCCGGGGGCCCACGAGCAGTACTTC.